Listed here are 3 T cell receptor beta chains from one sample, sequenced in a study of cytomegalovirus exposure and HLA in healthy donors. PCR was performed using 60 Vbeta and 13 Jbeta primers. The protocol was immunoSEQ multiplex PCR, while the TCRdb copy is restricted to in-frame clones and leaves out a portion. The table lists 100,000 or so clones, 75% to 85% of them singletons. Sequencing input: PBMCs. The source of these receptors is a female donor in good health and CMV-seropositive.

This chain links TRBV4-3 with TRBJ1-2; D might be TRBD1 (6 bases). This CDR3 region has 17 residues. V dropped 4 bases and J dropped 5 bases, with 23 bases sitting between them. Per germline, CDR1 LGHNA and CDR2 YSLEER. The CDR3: CASSRDIEFSGLYGYTF. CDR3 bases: TGCGCCAGCAGCCGGGACATCGAGTTCTCGGGCCTATATGGCTACACCTTC.

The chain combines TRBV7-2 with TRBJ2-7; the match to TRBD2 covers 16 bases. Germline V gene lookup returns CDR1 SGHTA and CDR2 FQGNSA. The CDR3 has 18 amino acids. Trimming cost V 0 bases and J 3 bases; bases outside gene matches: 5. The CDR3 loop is CASSLAEGTSGGGYEQYF. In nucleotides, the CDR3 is TGTGCCAGCAGCTTAGCCGAAGGGACTAGCGGGGGGGGCTACGAGCAGTACTTC.

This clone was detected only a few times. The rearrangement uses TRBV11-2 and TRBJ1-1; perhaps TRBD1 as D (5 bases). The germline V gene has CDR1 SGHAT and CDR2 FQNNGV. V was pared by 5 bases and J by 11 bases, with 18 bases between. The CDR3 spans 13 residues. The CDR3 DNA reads TGTGCCAGCAGCCCCGGTTGGGACTGGGGGGCTTTCTTT. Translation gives CASSPGWDWGAFF.